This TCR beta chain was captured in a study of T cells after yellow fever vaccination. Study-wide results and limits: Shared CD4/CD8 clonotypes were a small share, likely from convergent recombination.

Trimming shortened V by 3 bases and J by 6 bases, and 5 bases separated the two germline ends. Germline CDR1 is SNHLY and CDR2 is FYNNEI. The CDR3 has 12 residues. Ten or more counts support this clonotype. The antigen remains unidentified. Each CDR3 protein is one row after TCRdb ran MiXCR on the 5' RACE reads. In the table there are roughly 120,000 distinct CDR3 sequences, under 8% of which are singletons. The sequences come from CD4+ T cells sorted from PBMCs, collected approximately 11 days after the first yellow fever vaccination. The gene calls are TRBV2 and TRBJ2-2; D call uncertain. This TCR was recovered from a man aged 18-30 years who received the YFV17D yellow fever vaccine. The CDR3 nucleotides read TGTGCCAGCAGTGATTCATCCGGGGAGCTGTTTTTT. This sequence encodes CASSDSSGELFF.